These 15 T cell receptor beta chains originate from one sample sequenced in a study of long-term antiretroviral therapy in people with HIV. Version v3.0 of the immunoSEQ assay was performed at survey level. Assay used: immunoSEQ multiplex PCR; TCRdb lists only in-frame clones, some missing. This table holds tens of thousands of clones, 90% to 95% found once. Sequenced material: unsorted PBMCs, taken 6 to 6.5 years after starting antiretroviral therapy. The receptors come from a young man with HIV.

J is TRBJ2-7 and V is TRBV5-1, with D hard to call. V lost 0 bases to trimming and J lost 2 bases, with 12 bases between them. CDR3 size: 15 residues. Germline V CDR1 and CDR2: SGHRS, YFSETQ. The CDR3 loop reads CASSLDGDGTYEQYF. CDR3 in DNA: TGCGCCAGCAGCTTGGATGGGGATGGGACCTACGAGCAGTACTTC.

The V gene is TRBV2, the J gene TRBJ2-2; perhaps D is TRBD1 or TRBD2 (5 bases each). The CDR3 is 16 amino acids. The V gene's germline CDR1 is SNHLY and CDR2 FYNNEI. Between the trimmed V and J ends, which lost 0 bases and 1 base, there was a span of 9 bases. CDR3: CASSEAKGRNTGELFF. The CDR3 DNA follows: TGTGCCAGCAGTGAAGCGAAGGGACGGAACACCGGGGAGCTGTTTTTT.

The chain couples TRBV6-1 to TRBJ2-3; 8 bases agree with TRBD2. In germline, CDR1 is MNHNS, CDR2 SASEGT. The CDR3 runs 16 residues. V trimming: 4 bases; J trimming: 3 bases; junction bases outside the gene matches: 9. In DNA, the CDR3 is TGTGCCAGCAGTGGTGGGACTAGTGGATTTACAGATACGCAGTATTTT. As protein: CASSGGTSGFTDTQYF.

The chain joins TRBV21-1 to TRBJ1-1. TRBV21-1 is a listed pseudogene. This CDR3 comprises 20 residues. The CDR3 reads CASSEKGPRPGGLSNTEAFF. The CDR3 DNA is TGTGCCAGCAGCGAAAAGGGGCCAAGACCTGGGGGTTTATCGAACACTGAAGCTTTCTTT.

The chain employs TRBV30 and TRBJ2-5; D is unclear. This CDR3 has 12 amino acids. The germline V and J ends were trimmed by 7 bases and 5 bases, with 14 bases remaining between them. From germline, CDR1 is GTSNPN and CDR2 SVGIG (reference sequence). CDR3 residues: CASTGPGETQYF. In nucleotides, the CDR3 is TGTGCCTCTACCGGCCCCGGGGAGACCCAGTACTTC. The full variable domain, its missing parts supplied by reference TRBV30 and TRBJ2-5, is SQTIHQWPATLVQPVGSPLSLECTVEGTSNPNLYWYRQAAGRGLQLLFYSVGIGQISSEVPQNLSASRPQDRQFILSSKKLLLSDSGFYLCASTGPGETQYFGPGTRLLVL.

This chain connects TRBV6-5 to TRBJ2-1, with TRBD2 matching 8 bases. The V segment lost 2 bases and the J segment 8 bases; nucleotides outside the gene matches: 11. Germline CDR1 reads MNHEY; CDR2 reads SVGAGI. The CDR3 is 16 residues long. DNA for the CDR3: TGTGCCAGCAGTTACCGGGGACTAGGTTCTGGCTATGAGCAGTTCTTC. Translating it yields CASSYRGLGSGYEQFF.

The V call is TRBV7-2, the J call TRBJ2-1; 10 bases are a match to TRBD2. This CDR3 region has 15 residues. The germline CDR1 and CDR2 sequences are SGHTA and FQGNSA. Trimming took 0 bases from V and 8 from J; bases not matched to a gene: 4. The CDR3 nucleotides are TGTGCCAGCAGCTTAGCTAGCGGGAGGTTGGATGAGCAGTTCTTC. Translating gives CASSLASGRLDEQFF. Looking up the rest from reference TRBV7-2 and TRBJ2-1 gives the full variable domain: GAGVSQSPSNKVTEKGKDVELRCDPISGHTALYWYRQSLGQGLEFLIYFQGNSAPDKSGLPSDRFSAERTGGSVSTLTIQRTQQEDSAVYLCASSLASGRLDEQFFGPGTRLTVL.

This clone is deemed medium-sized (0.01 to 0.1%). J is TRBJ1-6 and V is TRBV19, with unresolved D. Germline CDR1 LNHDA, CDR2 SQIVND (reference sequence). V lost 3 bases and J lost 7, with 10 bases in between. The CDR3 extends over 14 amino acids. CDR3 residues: CASSISWENSPLHF. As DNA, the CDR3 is TGTGCCAGTAGTATTTCATGGGAGAATTCACCCCTCCACTTT.

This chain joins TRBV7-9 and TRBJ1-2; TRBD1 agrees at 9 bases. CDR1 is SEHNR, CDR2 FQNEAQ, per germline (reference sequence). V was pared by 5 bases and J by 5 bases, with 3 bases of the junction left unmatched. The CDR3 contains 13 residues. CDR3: CASSGTGRYGYTF. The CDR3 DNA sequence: TGTGCCAGCAGCGGGACAGGGAGGTATGGCTACACCTTC.

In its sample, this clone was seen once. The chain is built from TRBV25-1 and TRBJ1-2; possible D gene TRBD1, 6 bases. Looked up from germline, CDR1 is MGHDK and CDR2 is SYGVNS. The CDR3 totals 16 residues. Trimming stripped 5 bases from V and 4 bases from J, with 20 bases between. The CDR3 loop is CASSPRRQVTGYGYTF. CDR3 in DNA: TGTGCCAGCAGTCCCCGAAGACAGGTTACTGGCTATGGCTACACCTTC.

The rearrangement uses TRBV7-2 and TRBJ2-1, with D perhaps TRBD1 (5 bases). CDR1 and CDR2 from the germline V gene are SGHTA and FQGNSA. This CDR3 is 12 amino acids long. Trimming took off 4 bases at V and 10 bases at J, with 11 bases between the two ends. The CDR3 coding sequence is TGTGCCAGCAGCTGGTCCCGACAGGAGCAGTTCTTC. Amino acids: CASSWSRQEQFF.

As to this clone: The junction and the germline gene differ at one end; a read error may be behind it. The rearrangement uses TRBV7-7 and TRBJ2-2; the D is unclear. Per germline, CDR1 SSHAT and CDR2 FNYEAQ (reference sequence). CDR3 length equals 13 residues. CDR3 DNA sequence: TGTGCTAGCAACTTCAGTAGTACCGGGGAGCTGTTTTTT. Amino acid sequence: CASNFSSTGELFF. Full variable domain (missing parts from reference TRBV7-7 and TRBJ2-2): GAGVSQSPRYKVTKRGQDVTLRCDPISSHATLYWYQQALGQGPEFLTYFNYEAQPDKSGLPSDRFSAERPEGSISTLTIQRTEQRDSAMYRCASNFSSTGELFFGEGSRLTVL.

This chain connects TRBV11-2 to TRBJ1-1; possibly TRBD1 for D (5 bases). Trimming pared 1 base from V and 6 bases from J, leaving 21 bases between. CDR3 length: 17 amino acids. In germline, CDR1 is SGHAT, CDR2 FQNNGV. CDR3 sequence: CASSLVGAVADAAEAFF. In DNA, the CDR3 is TGTGCCAGCAGCTTAGTAGGGGCTGTTGCGGATGCGGCTGAAGCTTTCTTT.

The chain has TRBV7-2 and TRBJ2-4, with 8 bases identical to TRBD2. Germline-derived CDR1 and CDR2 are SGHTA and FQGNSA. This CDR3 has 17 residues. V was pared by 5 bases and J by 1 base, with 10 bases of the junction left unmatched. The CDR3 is CASSLRASGGAKNIQYF. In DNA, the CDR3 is TGTGCCAGCAGCCTTCGGGCCTCGGGGGGGGCCAAAAACATTCAGTACTTC.

This chain's CDR3 is CASSPYLAGEYEQYF. As DNA, the CDR3 is TGCGCCAGCAGCCCCTACTTAGCGGGGGAGTACGAGCAGTACTTC. This chain joins TRBV5-1 and TRBJ2-7; 9 positions match TRBD2. CDR1 and CDR2 from the germline V gene are SGHRS and YFSETQ. V lost 4 bases to trimming and J lost 4 bases; unmatched junction nucleotides: 9. The CDR3 extends over 15 amino acids.